This T cell receptor (beta chain) came from a study of T cells in localized non-small cell lung cancer. Study-wide results and limits: For the top 100 tumor clones, a median around 61 also appeared in adjacent lung. Tumor showed lower T cell clonality than uninvolved adjacent lung, where it was highest.

Here immunoSEQ multiplex PCR was the method, and the copy in TCRdb shows in-frame clones only, minus some. The sample includes just under 20,000 clones, about 83% seen only once; the top ten take approximately 4%. Germline V gene data show CDR1 as WNHNN and CDR2 as SYGVQD (reference sequence). Trimming left V 8 bases short and J 10 bases short, with 15 bases between. The CDR3 is made up of 13 amino acids. To note about this clone: Its antigen remains unknown.

The starting material was peripheral blood, obtained before any cancer treatment. The chain has TRBV10-1 and TRBJ1-6, with a possible D match to TRBD1 (5 bases). The sequence was collected from a man aged 40-75 years with stage I lung adenocarcinoma. DNA for the CDR3: TGCGCCAGCTGGCCTGAGGGGATCTCACCCCTCCACTTT. This translates into CASWPEGISPLHF.